This paragraph reports one T cell receptor (beta chain). Its antigen is unidentified. The CDR3 totals 17 residues. Germline V gene sequence: CDR1 LGHNA, CDR2 YSLEER. The libraries of TRB cDNA were constructed through 5' RACE using UMI labels. TCRdb re-called the 5' RACE reads and gives one entry per CDR3 protein, without DNA. This table lists approximately 52,000 distinct CDR3 sequences. The entry originates in a study of CXCR3-negative and CXCR3-positive naive CD8 T cells. Study-wide findings and caveats: TCR interaction strength was inferred from TRB CDR3 physicochemistry, as CD5 matched across naive subsets. Naive CXCR3-positive and CXCR3-negative cells shared TRBV-TRBJ usage; memory cells diverged.

V is TRBV4-3 and J is TRBJ2-1; the D gene TCRdb calls, TRBD1, cannot be checked with no DNA. The sequenced sample was memory CD8+ T cells from blood. The TCR was taken from a human donor in good health. Some clones in this sample may be carry-over from other donors' samples. CDR3 sequence reads: CASSHLVTQGSNNEQFF.